This TCR beta chain was sequenced in a study of STAT5B mutations in CD4+ large granular lymphocyte leukemia. This CDR3 has 13 amino acids. Germline CDR1 MNHNY, CDR2 SVGAGI (reference sequence). V shed 4 bases and J 4 bases; nucleotides not matched to a gene: 3. The survey-level immunoSEQ assay was used. TCRdb's table, derived via immunoSEQ multiplex PCR, lists solely in-frame clones and lacks some. The data contain fewer than 50,000 clones, around 80% of them singletons. This clone was found a few times. Its specificity is unknown. Whole-study results and caveats: Without putative leukemic clones, patient CD4-sorted repertoires remained more clonal than healthy CD4+ repertoires. TRBV06-family usage was enriched in top patient clones (8/27) versus controls (2/35).

The rearrangement joins TRBV6-6 to TRBJ1-2; 7 bases are shared with TRBD1. Sequencing was carried out using CD4+ T cells from blood buffy coats. This TCR came from a human donor in good health. Here the CDR3 DNA reads TGTGCCAGCAGTTTGACAGGGACCTATGGCTACACCTTC. Protein sequence: CASSLTGTYGYTF.